This passage covers 25 T cell receptor beta chains from one sample sequenced in a study of T cell repertoires in cytomegalovirus infection. MiXCR, run by TCRdb on the reads, gives a single entry per CDR3 protein. The table shows roughly 760,000 distinct CDR3 sequences, with roughly a third occurring only once. Sequencing input: PBMCs. The receptors come from a human donor in good health (CMV status not recorded). Some clones in this sample may be carry-over from other donors' samples.

This rearrangement joins TRBV6-2 or TRBV6-3 to TRBJ2-1; 7 bases are shared with TRBD2. The J segment lost 7 bases and the V segment lost 2 bases, leaving 8 bases of the junction unmatched. The CDR3 totals 15 residues. Germline V gene sequence: CDR1 MNHEY, CDR2 SVGEGT. In DNA form, the CDR3 reads TGTGCCAGCAGTTACGGCGCGGGAGTCGTGAATGAGCAGTTCTTC. This gives the protein CASSYGAGVVNEQFF.

This clonotype has at least ten counts. This chain connects TRBV12-3 or TRBV12-4 to TRBJ2-1; 7 nucleotides line up with TRBD2. V was clipped by 2 bases and J by 9 bases; unmatched bases: 7. The CDR3 loop spans 14 amino acids. The CDR3 reads CASSLSETSIEQFF. CDR3 coding DNA: TGTGCCAGCAGTTTATCTGAGACTAGCATTGAGCAGTTCTTC.

This clonotype has only a few counts. The chain is built from TRBV7-2 and TRBJ2-1, with 7 bases identical to TRBD1. This CDR3 contains 17 residues. J lost 6 bases, V lost 5 bases, and 16 bases had no gene match. Germline V gives CDR1 SGHTA, CDR2 FQGNSA. The CDR3 DNA reads TGTGCCAGCAGCCGTTGGTACGACAGGGTGTCGGTCAATGAGCAGTTCTTC. Residues: CASSRWYDRVSVNEQFF.

The J gene is TRBJ2-1, the V gene TRBV14; D unclear. The germline V gene encodes CDR1 SGHDN and CDR2 FVKESK. The CDR3 totals 15 residues. V was pared by 3 bases and J by 0 bases, with 9 bases between. The CDR3: CASSQGQRSYNEQFF. The DNA for the CDR3 is TGTGCCAGCAGCCAGGGCCAGCGCTCCTACAATGAGCAGTTCTTC.

This clonotype occurred a few times. V and J are TRBV27 and TRBJ2-6; D may match TRBD1 or TRBD2 (6 bases each). Looked up from germline, CDR1 is MNHEY and CDR2 is SMNVEV (reference sequence). CDR3 size: 17 residues. V lost 3 bases to trimming and J lost 1 base, with 13 bases between them. In DNA form, the CDR3 reads TGTGCCAGCAGTTTCCCCTGGGGGGCGTCTGGGGCCAACGTCCTGACTTTC. Translated: CASSFPWGASGANVLTF.

The rearrangement joins TRBV3-1 to TRBJ1-2, with D possibly TRBD1 on 6 matching bases. Trimming removed 6 bases at V and 4 bases at J, with 15 bases between. CDR1 and CDR2 (germline): LGHDT, YNNKEL (reference sequence). CDR3 length: 14 residues. In DNA, the CDR3 is TGTGCCAGCAGTCTGGACAGCTGGGGCTATGGCTACACCTTC. Translation: CASSLDSWGYGYTF.

V is TRBV6-1 and J is TRBJ1-6; 10 bases are a match to TRBD1. Germline trimming cut 4 bases from V and 9 bases from J; bases unmatched to any gene: 6. This CDR3 has 15 amino acids. Germline CDR1 MNHNS, CDR2 SASEGT. CDR3 bases: TGTGCCAGCAGTGGTGAGACAGGGGGCATTTCACCCCTCCACTTT. Translating gives CASSGETGGISPLHF.

The V call is TRBV29-1, the J call TRBJ2-7, with 7 bases identical to TRBD1. After removal of 6 bases from V and 3 bases from J, the junction contained 5 bases not matched to a gene. CDR3 length: 12 amino acids. The V gene's germline CDR1 is SQVTM and CDR2 ANQGSEA. CDR3 protein: CSVGQIDYEQYF. In DNA, the CDR3 is TGCAGCGTGGGACAGATAGACTACGAGCAGTACTTC.

The chain has TRBV4-1 and TRBJ2-1, with TRBD2 as a possible D gene (6 bases). V dropped 4 bases and J dropped 4 bases, with 17 bases sitting between them. This CDR3 is 16 amino acids long. CDR1 is MGHRA and CDR2 is YSYEKL in the germline V gene. The CDR3 loop is CASSPGRAGRYNEQFF. In DNA, the CDR3 is TGCGCCAGCAGCCCAGGTCGGGCGGGGCGGTACAATGAGCAGTTCTTC.

This clonotype was observed a handful of times. The chain uses TRBV7-9 and TRBJ2-1, with TRBD2 identical over 11 bases. CDR3 length: 15 residues. Germline lookup yields CDR1 SEHNR and CDR2 FQNEAQ (reference sequence). The V gene end was trimmed by 7 bases and the J gene end by 6 bases; junction bases not matched to a gene: 8. In DNA form, the CDR3 reads TGTGCCAGCACCCATAGCGGGGGGGCCATCAATGAGCAGTTCTTC. Translated: CASTHSGGAINEQFF.

The chain joins TRBV29-1 to TRBJ2-1; D remains ambiguous. Trimming cost V 7 bases and J 9 bases, with 16 bases left between them. The CDR3 contains 12 residues. Germline loops: CDR1 SQVTM, CDR2 ANQGSEA. Written as DNA, the CDR3 is TGCAGCGACGGGCCCCCCGATGGTGAGCAGTTCTTC. This gives the protein CSDGPPDGEQFF.

This clonotype has a handful of counts. The chain carries TRBV3-1 and TRBJ1-2; 7 positions agree with TRBD1. This CDR3 comprises 17 residues. Germline V CDR1 and CDR2: LGHDT, YNNKEL (reference sequence). J was trimmed by 8 bases and V by 4 bases; bases with no gene match: 19. The CDR3 region is CASSRRLDRLHPGGYTF. In DNA, the CDR3 is TGTGCCAGCAGCCGCCGTTTGGACAGGCTTCATCCGGGCGGCTACACCTTC.

The chain uses TRBV20-1 and TRBJ2-2; 8 nucleotides align to TRBD2. The CDR3 is 15 amino acids. The V gene's germline CDR1 is DFQATT and CDR2 SNEGSKA (reference sequence). V lost 6 bases to trimming and J lost 4 bases; unmatched junction nucleotides: 10. The CDR3 is CSAGRAGVFTGELFF. CDR3 DNA: TGCAGTGCGGGTCGAGCGGGAGTGTTCACCGGGGAGCTGTTTTTT.

This chain links TRBV6-2 or TRBV6-3 with TRBJ1-2; D ambiguous. The CDR3 has 11 residues. CDR1 and CDR2 (germline): MNHEY, SVGEGT. V dropped 4 bases and J dropped 12 bases, with 12 bases sitting between them. CDR3 region: CASSSGPVNTF. In nucleotides, the CDR3 is TGTGCCAGCAGTTCGGGCCCCGTCAACACCTTC.

In its sample, this clonotype was seen once. The genes are TRBV19 and TRBJ1-1, with 9 bases matching TRBD1. V dropped 8 bases and J dropped 7; count of bases not matched to a gene: 8. CDR1 LNHDA and CDR2 SQIVND come from the germline V gene (reference sequence). The CDR3 extends over 13 amino acids. CDR3 in amino acids: CASAQGARFEAFF. The CDR3, as DNA: TGTGCCAGTGCACAGGGGGCGCGGTTTGAAGCTTTCTTT.

J is TRBJ2-5 and V is TRBV3-1; D tentatively fits TRBD1 or TRBD2 (5 bases each). Trimming removed 4 bases from V and 4 bases from J, with 16 bases in between. The CDR3 is made up of 15 amino acids. Per the germline V gene, CDR1 is LGHDT and CDR2 is YNNKEL (reference sequence). CDR3 residues: CASSPRQGVLETQYF. CDR3 bases: TGTGCCAGCAGCCCCCGCCAGGGAGTGTTAGAGACCCAGTACTTC.

The V gene is TRBV7-6, the J gene TRBJ1-3; 7 positions agree with TRBD1. The CDR3 has 15 amino acids. CDR1 and CDR2 (germline): SGHVS, FNYEAQ. V shed 5 bases and J 3 bases; nucleotides not matched to a gene: 7. CDR3 amino acids: CASSHRDSLGNTIYF. The CDR3 nucleotides are TGTGCCAGCAGCCACAGGGACAGCCTTGGAAACACCATATATTTT.

This clonotype has at least ten counts. V usage is TRBV7-7 and J usage is TRBJ2-5; D might be TRBD2 (5 bases). There are 13 residues in the CDR3. Per the germline V gene, CDR1 is SSHAT and CDR2 is FNYEAQ (reference sequence). CDR3 bases: TGTGCTAGCTCCGAGGGTTGGATAGAGACCCAGTACTTC. This codes for CASSEGWIETQYF.

This clonotype has only a few counts. This sequence joins TRBV27 and TRBJ2-2, with D possibly called TRBD1 or TRBD2 (5 bases each). Germline loops: CDR1 MNHEY, CDR2 SMNVEV (reference sequence). The CDR3 extends over 17 amino acids. The V end lost 5 bases, the J end lost 4 bases, and 20 bases lay between the germline ends. The CDR3 DNA reads TGTGCCAGCAGTCCCCTCTCCCTCCAGGGAGTCACCGGGGAGCTGTTTTTT. This sequence encodes CASSPLSLQGVTGELFF.

This clonotype was found a few times. The chain has TRBV11-3 and TRBJ1-6, with D uncertain. The CDR3 spans 14 residues. Trimming took off 0 bases at V and 10 bases at J, with 10 bases between the two ends. Looked up from germline, CDR1 is SGHNT and CDR2 is YENEEA. CDR3 coding DNA: TGTGCCAGCAGCTTAGACGGGGTTGACTCACCCCTCCACTTT. Translated, it gives CASSLDGVDSPLHF.

The V gene is TRBV5-1, the J gene TRBJ2-2, with TRBD1 matching 9 bases. Germline V gives CDR1 SGHRS, CDR2 YFSETQ. V lost 4 bases, J lost 3 bases, and 7 bases stayed unmatched. The CDR3 is made up of 16 amino acids. This CDR3 is CASSINRGLDTGELFF. As DNA, the CDR3 is TGCGCCAGCAGCATAAACAGGGGGCTTGACACCGGGGAGCTGTTTTTT.

This rearrangement joins TRBV6-2 or TRBV6-3 to TRBJ1-5, with unresolved D. CDR1 MNHEY and CDR2 SVGEGT come from the germline V gene. This CDR3 contains 14 residues. The ends were cut back, 5 bases at V and 4 bases at J, with 12 bases in the middle. The CDR3 DNA follows: TGTGCCAGCAGTCCCCTGACGGTAAATCAGCCCCAGCATTTT. Its protein product is CASSPLTVNQPQHF.

The chain is built from TRBV10-3 and TRBJ2-5; perhaps TRBD1 as D (7 bases). The CDR3 runs to 16 residues. Germline CDR1 reads ENHRY; CDR2 reads SYGVKD. The germline V and J ends were trimmed by 8 bases and 5 bases, with 24 bases remaining between them. The CDR3 sequence is CAIARRGGGEGETQYF. The DNA for the CDR3 is TGTGCCATCGCGAGGAGAGGAGGGGGCGAGGGGGAGACCCAGTACTTC.

The genes are TRBV12-3 or TRBV12-4 and TRBJ1-1; D call uncertain. The CDR3 sequence is 12 residues long. Trimming removed 2 bases from V and 10 bases from J, with 11 bases in between. The CDR3 DNA reads TGTGCCAGCAGTTTAAACGGGATCACAGCTTTCTTT. It is translated as CASSLNGITAFF.

V usage is TRBV7-9 and J usage is TRBJ1-5, with D possibly TRBD1 on 5 matching bases. The length of the CDR3 is 17 residues. Germline CDR1 is SEHNR and CDR2 is FQNEAQ (reference sequence). The V end lost 0 bases, the J end lost 2 bases, and 14 bases lay between the germline ends. In DNA, the CDR3 is TGTGCCAGCAGCTTAGCGCCTCGGGGCTCTCGCAATCAGCCCCAGCATTTT. This encodes CASSLAPRGSRNQPQHF.